These 31 T cell receptor beta chains came from one sample sequenced in a study of shared clonotypes between healthy human individuals. The repertoire was sequenced with immunoSEQ multiplex PCR; TCRdb's copy has only in-frame clones and lacks some. The sample holds under 2,500,000 clones, approximately 94% seen once. Sequencing was performed on naive CD4+ T cells sorted from blood. This sample's subset: CD45RA+ positively selected. The receptors were sampled from a man younger than 30 in good health.

Remarks on this clone: Other nucleotide sequences in the sample specify the same CDR3. The genes are TRBV5-4 and TRBJ2-2; TRBD2 matches at 14 bases. CDR3 length: 16 residues. Germline V gene sequence: CDR1 SGHNT, CDR2 YYREEE (reference sequence). The junction had 2 bases not matched to a gene; V was cut back by 3 bases and J by 4 bases. CDR3 nucleotide sequence: TGTGCCAGCAGCTCAGGACTAGCGGGGGGCACCGGGGAGCTGTTTTTT. Translating it yields CASSSGLAGGTGELFF. The variable domain in full, completed from reference TRBV5-4 and TRBJ2-2, reads ETGVTQSPTHLIKTRGQQVTLRCSSQSGHNTVSWYQQALGQGPQFIFQYYREEENGRGNFPPRFSGLQFPNYSSELNVNALELDDSALYLCASSSGLAGGTGELFFGEGSRLTVL.

The chain joins TRBV4-1 to TRBJ1-2; 8 bases fit TRBD1. V shed 4 bases, J shed 8 bases, and the junction held 12 bases outside the gene matches. Per the germline V gene, CDR1 is MGHRA and CDR2 is YSYEKL. This CDR3 has 15 amino acids. CDR3: CASSPTSTGDFGYTF. DNA of the CDR3: TGCGCCAGCAGCCCGACTTCGACAGGGGATTTCGGCTACACCTTC.

The chain recombines TRBV2 with TRBJ1-2; D is possibly TRBD1 (5 bases). CDR3 length: 15 residues. In germline, CDR1 is SNHLY, CDR2 FYNNEI. The ends were cut back, 3 bases at V and 4 bases at J, with 15 bases in the middle. The CDR3, as DNA: TGTGCCAGCAGTGATCAGTTGGGGGGAGGCTATGGCTACACCTTC. Its translation is CASSDQLGGGYGYTF.

The chain couples TRBV4-3 to TRBJ2-1; 7 nucleotides align to TRBD2. The CDR3 is made up of 16 amino acids. J gave up 3 bases and V 0 bases, and 5 bases lay outside the gene matches. Looked up from germline, CDR1 is LGHNA and CDR2 is YSLEER. This chain's CDR3 is CASSQDLGGSYNEQFF. The CDR3 DNA is TGCGCCAGCAGCCAAGATCTTGGCGGGAGCTACAATGAGCAGTTCTTC.

The chain combines TRBV5-1 with TRBJ2-5, with a tentative D call TRBD1 (5 bases). V was clipped by 2 bases and J by 4 bases, with 12 bases between them. Germline V gene sequence: CDR1 SGHRS, CDR2 YFSETQ. The CDR3 spans 14 residues. CDR3 region: CASSFAGPPETQYF. The DNA for the CDR3 is TGCGCCAGCAGCTTCGCAGGGCCCCCAGAGACCCAGTACTTC.

The chain employs TRBV7-9 and TRBJ2-1, with 9 bases matching TRBD1. V lost 0 bases, J lost 5 bases, and 2 bases stayed unmatched. There are 15 residues in the CDR3. Germline lookup yields CDR1 SEHNR and CDR2 FQNEAQ (reference sequence). CDR3 sequence (DNA): TGTGCCAGCAGCTTAGCCGGGACAGGGCACAATGAGCAGTTCTTC. It codes for CASSLAGTGHNEQFF.

V is TRBV2 and J is TRBJ2-1, with 9 positions matching TRBD1. Germline V gives CDR1 SNHLY, CDR2 FYNNEI. This CDR3 is built from 19 residues. V lost 5 bases, J lost 0 bases, and 14 bases stayed unmatched. DNA for the CDR3: TGTGCCAGCAGTTCGTCAGGACAGGGGTGGAGGAGCTCCTACAATGAGCAGTTCTTC. It encodes CASSSSGQGWRSSYNEQFF.

The chain employs TRBV7-2 and TRBJ2-1, with TRBD2 matching over 7 bases. The CDR3 covers 16 residues. The V and J ends lost 5 bases and 7 bases, in that order; junction bases with no gene match: 14. Germline loops: CDR1 SGHTA, CDR2 FQGNSA. The CDR3 DNA reads as TGTGCCAGCAGCGTACGCGGGAGTCGGGTTGCGAATGAGCAGTTCTTC. Translating gives CASSVRGSRVANEQFF.

V usage is TRBV11-2 and J usage is TRBJ1-3; D is unresolved. The CDR3 is 15 residues long. Trimming took 3 bases from V and 1 from J, leaving 10 bases between them. Germline lookup yields CDR1 SGHAT and CDR2 FQNNGV. CDR3 nucleotides: TGTGCCAGCAGCTTGGAGGGTAGTTCTGGAAACACCATATATTTT. Translating gives CASSLEGSSGNTIYF.

The chain is built from TRBV29-1 and TRBJ1-3, with no clear D. Germline V gene sequence: CDR1 SQVTM, CDR2 ANQGSEA. There are 14 residues in the CDR3. The V end lost 0 bases, the J end lost 2 bases, and 8 bases lay between the germline ends. Here the CDR3 DNA reads TGCAGCGTTGAAGATAAAGGGACTGGAAACACCATATATTTT. Residues: CSVEDKGTGNTIYF.

This clone has more than one count but fewer than ten. The chain links TRBV4-1 to TRBJ2-5; TRBD1 is a possible D gene (6 bases). CDR1 is MGHRA and CDR2 is YSYEKL in the germline V gene. The germline V and J ends were trimmed by 1 base and 2 bases, with 8 bases remaining between them. The CDR3 loop spans 14 amino acids. The CDR3 bases are TGCGCCAGCAGCCAAGCCGGACAGCAAGAGACCCAGTACTTC. This gives the protein CASSQAGQQETQYF.

This chain connects TRBV30 to TRBJ2-2; no firm D call. The CDR3 sequence is 11 residues long. Per the germline V gene, CDR1 is GTSNPN and CDR2 is SVGIG (reference sequence). The germline V and J ends were trimmed by 0 bases and 11 bases, with 7 bases remaining between them. CDR3 sequence reads: CAWSVELELFF. DNA for the CDR3: TGTGCCTGGAGTGTGGAGTTAGAGCTGTTTTTT.

This chain uses TRBV6-6 with TRBJ2-3; D may be TRBD2 (6 bases). The CDR3 is 13 residues long. V lost 11 bases, J lost 5 bases, and 17 bases lay in between. Germline V gene sequence: CDR1 MNHNY, CDR2 SVGAGI (reference sequence). The CDR3 DNA sequence: TGTGCCGTCGGGGGAAGACTAGGAGATACGCAGTATTTT. It specifies CAVGGRLGDTQYF.

This CDR3 is CASSVGGTDSETQYF. Written as DNA, the CDR3 is TGCGCCAGCAGTGTGGGGGGGACCGATTCGGAGACCCAGTACTTC. The chain joins TRBV10-1 to TRBJ2-5; the match to TRBD2 covers 7 bases. The germline gives CDR1 WNHNN, CDR2 SYGVQD (reference sequence). After removal of 4 bases from V and 5 bases from J, the junction contained 10 bases not matched to a gene. The CDR3 consists of 15 residues.

The genes are TRBV6-1 and TRBJ2-5; 13 bases fit TRBD2. This CDR3 contains 17 residues. Germline lookup yields CDR1 MNHNS and CDR2 SASEGT. Losses at the gene ends were 4 bases for V and 4 bases for J; bases not matched to a gene: 9. The CDR3 DNA sequence: TGTGCCAGCAGTGCCGGACATAGGACTAGCGGGGGAGAGACCCAGTACTTC. Translated, it gives CASSAGHRTSGGETQYF.

This chain uses TRBV7-3 with TRBJ2-3, with 10 bases aligning to TRBD2. The CDR3 length is 15 residues. The germline CDR1 and CDR2 sequences are SGHTA and FQGTGA. Germline trimming cut 5 bases from V and 3 bases from J; bases unmatched to any gene: 5. CDR3 protein: CASSPQGLATDTQYF. CDR3 DNA: TGTGCCAGCAGCCCCCAGGGACTAGCGACAGATACGCAGTATTTT.

The V gene is TRBV1, the J gene TRBJ2-5. TRBV1 has pseudogene status. The CDR3 contains 20 residues. The CDR3 DNA sequence: TGCACCAGCAGCCAATTGTCTTTAGAAGGGTGGAGGACAATGGAAGAGACCCAGTACTTC. Protein product: CTSSQLSLEGWRTMEETQYF.

This chain uses TRBV5-4 with TRBJ2-4, with 7 positions matching TRBD1. Trimming took 4 bases from V and 5 from J; bases not matched to a gene: 9. The CDR3 extends over 15 amino acids. CDR1 is SGHNT, CDR2 YYREEE, per germline (reference sequence). CDR3 sequence reads: CASSATGTEQNIQYF. CDR3 DNA sequence: TGTGCCAGCAGCGCAACCGGGACAGAGCAAAACATTCAGTACTTC.

The chain recombines TRBV19 with TRBJ2-7; 10 nucleotides line up with TRBD2. Germline CDR1 is LNHDA and CDR2 is SQIVND (reference sequence). Unmatched junction bases numbered 8, after V lost 5 bases and J lost 1 base. This CDR3 has 16 residues. This chain's CDR3 is CASSPAPLAGSYEQYF. The DNA for the CDR3 is TGTGCCAGTAGTCCAGCCCCACTAGCGGGATCCTACGAGCAGTACTTC.

This rearrangement joins TRBV29-1 to TRBJ2-3; no clear D. The germline V gene encodes CDR1 SQVTM and CDR2 ANQGSEA. V gave up 6 bases and J gave up 0 bases, with 10 bases separating them. The CDR3 is 13 residues long. In nucleotides, the CDR3 is TGCAGCGTAGTACCCCCTAGCACAGATACGCAGTATTTT. Translating gives CSVVPPSTDTQYF.

The V gene is TRBV19, the J gene TRBJ1-2; D is unclear. The CDR3 has 14 amino acids. Germline V gene sequence: CDR1 LNHDA, CDR2 SQIVND (reference sequence). Trimming cost V 3 bases and J 7 bases, with 15 bases left between them. The CDR3 region has the DNA TGTGCCAGTAGTATGGGGAAACGGCTCCTTGGCTACACCTTC. It yields the protein CASSMGKRLLGYTF.

This rearrangement joins TRBV28 to TRBJ1-2, with unresolved D. Germline CDR1 is MDHEN and CDR2 is SYDVKM. There are 14 residues in the CDR3. V dropped 6 bases and J dropped 4 bases, with 15 bases sitting between them. The CDR3 loop reads CASSHEIWGYGYTF. The CDR3 DNA reads as TGTGCCAGCAGCCACGAGATTTGGGGCTATGGCTACACCTTC.

J is TRBJ2-7 and V is TRBV2; 7 bases align to TRBD1. Germline V lookup: CDR1 SNHLY, CDR2 FYNNEI. The CDR3 length is 14 residues. With V trimmed by 6 bases and J by 8 bases, 13 bases remained unmatched. CDR3 in amino acids: CASRRDSQSTKQYF. In DNA form, the CDR3 reads TGTGCCAGCAGGAGGGACAGTCAATCTACGAAGCAGTACTTC.

Turning to this clone: Other DNA sequences in this specimen translate into the identical CDR3. This rearrangement joins TRBV6-1 to TRBJ1-5; 7 bases are shared with TRBD1. V lost 3 bases, J lost 7 bases, and 0 bases stayed unmatched. The CDR3 is 12 amino acids. The germline CDR1 and CDR2 sequences are MNHNS and SASEGT. This chain's CDR3 is CASSDRGQPQHF. CDR3 coding DNA: TGTGCCAGCAGTGACAGGGGGCAGCCCCAGCATTTT.

The rearrangement joins TRBV28 to TRBJ1-1, with D unclear. V lost 4 bases, J lost 6 bases, and 9 bases lay in between. The CDR3 sequence is 12 residues long. Germline lookup yields CDR1 MDHEN and CDR2 SYDVKM. The chain's CDR3 is CASSSGLPEAFF. Written as DNA, the CDR3 is TGTGCCAGCAGTTCAGGACTACCTGAAGCTTTCTTT.

The V call is TRBV18, the J call TRBJ1-4, with D unclear. The CDR3 loop spans 14 amino acids. Trimming took 4 bases from V and 6 from J, leaving 12 bases between them. The germline V gene has CDR1 KGHSH and CDR2 LQKENI. In DNA, the CDR3 is TGTGCCAGCTCACGGCAGCAAAGCGATGAAAAACTGTTTTTT. Translating gives CASSRQQSDEKLFF.

This rearrangement joins TRBV10-2 to TRBJ2-7; 10 bases are shared with TRBD2. J gave up 2 bases and V 6 bases, and 7 bases lay outside the gene matches. CDR3 size: 15 residues. Germline-derived CDR1 and CDR2 are WSHSY and SAAADI. DNA of the CDR3: TGCGCCAGCAGCAGAGGACTAGCGGCGACCTACGAGCAGTACTTC. This encodes CASSRGLAATYEQYF.

The chain combines TRBV11-2 with TRBJ1-4; D unclear. There are 12 residues in the CDR3. Between the trimmed V and J ends, which lost 3 bases and 8 bases, there was a span of 7 bases. Germline values: CDR1 SGHAT, CDR2 FQNNGV. The CDR3 bases are TGTGCCAGCAGCTTTCAAGCCGAAAAACTGTTTTTT. It encodes CASSFQAEKLFF.

This chain connects TRBV11-2 to TRBJ2-2, with D unresolved. From germline, CDR1 is SGHAT and CDR2 FQNNGV. The CDR3 is made up of 14 amino acids. Trimming shortened V by 3 bases and J by 1 base, and 6 bases separated the two germline ends. CDR3: CASSFSRNTGELFF. The CDR3 DNA follows: TGTGCCAGCAGCTTTTCACGGAACACCGGGGAGCTGTTTTTT.

This chain joins TRBV10-3 and TRBJ2-3; possibly TRBD2 for D (5 bases). The CDR3 loop spans 13 amino acids. In germline, CDR1 is ENHRY, CDR2 SYGVKD. V dropped 4 bases and J dropped 10 bases, with 15 bases sitting between them. This CDR3 is CAISGSGFSAQYF. CDR3 DNA sequence: TGTGCCATCAGTGGTAGTGGGTTTAGCGCGCAGTATTTT.

The V and J genes are TRBV28 and TRBJ2-7; D gene uncertain. V was shortened by 3 bases and J by 1 base, with 13 bases between the two germline ends. Germline V lookup: CDR1 MDHEN, CDR2 SYDVKM. This CDR3 has 15 residues. In DNA form, the CDR3 reads TGTGCCAGCAGTTTTAGTAGGGTGGGTTCCTACGAGCAGTACTTC. Translating gives CASSFSRVGSYEQYF.